Below, 24 T cell receptor beta chains from the same sample are listed, as sequenced in a study of identical twins (TCRdb year 2016). Library prep was done by 5' RACE. The instrument given in TCRdb is Illumina HiSeq 2000. Clones were called with MiXCR by TCRdb after fastp trimmed the public reads at Q25, and only in-frame beta chains were retained. For every CDR3 protein sequence, its rows merge into one entry that carries the most common genes and DNA. Across this sample there are 1,800,000 or so distinct CDR3 sequences, with about 32% seen only once. The ten top clones hold around 0.25% of the sample. The sample consisted of cord blood. The receptors stem from a newborn girl in good health.

The J gene is TRBJ2-7, the V gene TRBV28, with D possibly TRBD2 on 5 matching bases. The CDR3 runs 15 residues. The V and J ends lost 3 bases and 7 bases respectively, with 19 bases between them. From germline, CDR1 is MDHEN and CDR2 SYDVKM. The CDR3 sequence is CASSFERRPYNEQYF. The DNA of the CDR3 is TGTGCCAGCAGTTTCGAGCGGAGACCCTACAATGAGCAGTACTTC. Supplemented by reference TRBV28 and TRBJ2-7, the full variable domain reads DVKVTQSSRYLVKRTGEKVFLECVQDMDHENMFWYRQDPGLGLRLIYFSYDVKMKEKGDIPEGYSVSREKKERFSLILESASTNQTSMYLCASSFERRPYNEQYFGPGTRLTVT.

The chain carries TRBV5-1 and TRBJ1-2, with 9 bases that match TRBD1. CDR3 length: 15 residues. Germline CDR1 reads SGHRS; CDR2 reads YFSETQ. V trimming: 1 base; J trimming: 7 bases; junction bases outside the gene matches: 8. The CDR3 region is CASSLTGQGMSGYTF. The CDR3 DNA reads TGCGCCAGCAGCTTGACCGGACAGGGGATGTCTGGCTACACCTTC.

The rearrangement uses TRBV21-1 and TRBJ2-1; the table's TRBD2 call for D was not verified on the DNA. TRBV21-1 is recorded as a pseudogene. This CDR3 spans 17 amino acids. The CDR3 reads CASSLLGRTSAYNEQFF. CDR3 nucleotides: TGTGCCAGCAGCCTTCTCGGCAGGACTAGCGCATACAATGAGCAGTTCTTC.

This clonotype has at least ten counts. V is TRBV4-2 and J is TRBJ2-7; the match to TRBD1 covers 9 bases. Trimming cost V 1 base and J 4 bases; bases outside gene matches: 2. Germline CDR1 and CDR2: LGHNA and YNFKEQ. The CDR3 totals 14 residues. CDR3 sequence (DNA): TGTGCCAGCAGCCAAGTGGACAGGGGTTACGAGCAGTACTTC. Translating gives CASSQVDRGYEQYF.

This chain uses TRBV19 with TRBJ2-7; the match to TRBD2 covers 10 bases. Germline V gives CDR1 LNHDA, CDR2 SQIVND (reference sequence). This CDR3 region has 13 residues. With V trimmed by 3 bases and J by 6 bases, 2 bases remained unmatched. CDR3 DNA: TGTGCCAGTAGTATCTCTAGCGGGAGCGAGCAGTACTTC. This gives the protein CASSISSGSEQYF.

CDR3 amino acids: CASSQGIPTANTGELFF. The CDR3 DNA sequence: TGTGCCAGCAGCCAAGGGATCCCGACTGCGAACACCGGGGAGCTGTTTTTT. The chain has TRBV3-1 and TRBJ2-2; D gene ambiguous. The germline gives CDR1 LGHDT, CDR2 YNNKEL (reference sequence). V was shortened by 1 base and J by 0 bases, with 12 bases between the two germline ends. The CDR3 runs to 17 residues.

This clonotype was counted between two and nine times. The rearrangement uses TRBV29-1 and TRBJ2-7; 11 bases line up with TRBD2. The V gene's germline CDR1 is SQVTM and CDR2 ANQGSEA. V dropped 2 bases and J dropped 7; count of bases not matched to a gene: 7. The CDR3 has 14 amino acids. This CDR3 is CSVERTSGYNEQYF. Written as DNA, the CDR3 is TGCAGCGTTGAAAGGACTAGCGGGTACAATGAGCAGTACTTC.

This clonotype was found a few times. The CDR3 sequence is CASSYSLSGSEDEQFF. The CDR3, as DNA: TGTGCCAGCAGTTACTCCCTTAGCGGGAGTGAGGATGAGCAGTTCTTC. The rearrangement uses TRBV6-6 and TRBJ2-1, with 9 bases matching TRBD2. The CDR3 spans 16 residues. CDR1 and CDR2 (germline): MNHNY, SVGAGI (reference sequence). J lost 8 bases, V lost 0 bases, and 8 bases had no gene match.

The rearrangement joins TRBV7-9 to TRBJ2-5; the D is unclear. This CDR3 region has 11 residues. Germline V gene data show CDR1 as SEHNR and CDR2 as FQNEAQ (reference sequence). Between the trimmed V and J ends, which lost 6 bases and 7 bases, there was a span of 9 bases. CDR3 coding DNA: TGTGCCAGCAGATATACCGGGACCCAGTACTTC. Translating gives CASRYTGTQYF.

This clonotype turned up a few times. The V call is TRBV20-1, the J call TRBJ2-3; D is uncertain. Germline V CDR1 and CDR2: DFQATT, SNEGSKA (reference sequence). The length of the CDR3 is 15 residues. V was shortened by 3 bases and J by 6 bases, with 19 bases between the two germline ends. CDR3 in amino acids: CSARDWTGSWDTQYF. CDR3 nucleotide sequence: TGCAGTGCTAGGGATTGGACCGGATCTTGGGATACGCAGTATTTT.

This clonotype was seen many times. This chain connects TRBV20-1 to TRBJ2-7, with D unresolved. The V gene's germline CDR1 is DFQATT and CDR2 SNEGSKA (reference sequence). V gave up 0 bases and J gave up 3 bases, with 3 bases separating them. This CDR3 comprises 11 residues. Here the CDR3 DNA reads TGCAGTGCTAGAGATCACTACGAGCAGTACTTC. It codes for CSARDHYEQYF.

In its sample, this clonotype was seen a few times. V is TRBV20-1 and J is TRBJ2-6; D not resolved. Germline V gene data show CDR1 as DFQATT and CDR2 as SNEGSKA (reference sequence). V shed 5 bases and J shed 4 bases, with 9 bases lying between them. The length of the CDR3 is 13 residues. The CDR3, as DNA: TGCAGTGCTCCTTCCGCGGGGGCCAACGTCCTGACTTTC. Its protein product is CSAPSAGANVLTF.

This clonotype came up a few times. This chain joins TRBV7-9 and TRBJ2-7; TRBD1 might be the D (6 bases). Per the germline V gene, CDR1 is SEHNR and CDR2 is FQNEAQ (reference sequence). V dropped 3 bases and J dropped 3 bases, with 18 bases sitting between them. This CDR3 region has 16 residues. CDR3 sequence (DNA): TGTGCCAGCAGCTTGGGGATACAGGGAAGAGGCTACGAGCAGTACTTC. It encodes CASSLGIQGRGYEQYF.

This clonotype turned up a few times. The chain couples TRBV20-1 to TRBJ1-5; D not certain. The CDR3 covers 15 residues. V dropped 0 bases and J dropped 4 bases, with 13 bases sitting between them. Germline CDR1 DFQATT, CDR2 SNEGSKA (reference sequence). The CDR3 reads CSAREMTRANQPQHF. Here the CDR3 DNA reads TGCAGTGCTAGAGAAATGACGAGGGCAAATCAGCCCCAGCATTTT.

The chain carries TRBV5-1 and TRBJ2-1; TRBD2 agrees at 7 bases. Germline lookup yields CDR1 SGHRS and CDR2 YFSETQ. Trimming removed 1 base from V and 9 bases from J; junction bases left unmatched: 7. This CDR3 has 14 residues. CDR3 residues: CASSLSAGEGEQFF. The CDR3 nucleotides are TGCGCCAGCAGCTTGTCGGCGGGAGAAGGTGAGCAGTTCTTC.

This clonotype was observed at least ten times. This sequence joins TRBV3-1 and TRBJ1-2; D unresolved. CDR1 and CDR2 (germline): LGHDT, YNNKEL (reference sequence). The CDR3 totals 15 residues. Between the trimmed V and J ends, which lost 0 bases and 5 bases, there was a span of 13 bases. The CDR3 DNA sequence: TGTGCCAGCAGCCAAGATGCCGGTTTAGCGTATGGCTACACCTTC. This translates into CASSQDAGLAYGYTF. The variable domain in full, completed from reference TRBV3-1 and TRBJ1-2, reads DTAVSQTPKYLVTQMGNDKSIKCEQNLGHDTMYWYKQDSKKFLKIMFSYNNKELIINETVPNRFSPKSPDKAHLNLHINSLELGDSAVYFCASSQDAGLAYGYTFGSGTRLTVV.

This clonotype was counted only a few times. This sequence joins TRBV20-1 and TRBJ2-1; 9 bases match TRBD2. V trimming: 2 bases; J trimming: 7 bases; junction bases outside the gene matches: 15. The CDR3 extends over 17 amino acids. Germline CDR1 reads DFQATT; CDR2 reads SNEGSKA (reference sequence). The CDR3 bases are TGCAGTGCTAGACCAGTTCCTTCAGGGACTAGCTGGAATGAGCAGTTCTTC. It codes for CSARPVPSGTSWNEQFF.

This clonotype was detected only a few times. The chain carries TRBV11-3 and TRBJ2-7; D gene uncertain. The CDR3 is 13 residues long. Between the trimmed V and J ends, which lost 3 bases and 7 bases, there was a span of 13 bases. The germline CDR1 and CDR2 sequences are SGHNT and YENEEA. The CDR3 DNA reads TGTGCCAGCAGCTTTCGATCTGGGCGGGAGCAGTACTTC. It translates to CASSFRSGREQYF. The complete variable domain, with remaining parts taken from reference TRBV11-3 and TRBJ2-7, reads EAGVVQSPRYKIIEKKQPVAFWCNPISGHNTLYWYLQNLGQGPELLIRYENEEAVDDSQLPKDRFSAERLKGVDSTLKIQPAELGDSAVYLCASSFRSGREQYFGPGTRLTVT.

This clonotype was detected a few times. J is TRBJ2-1 and V is TRBV19; 8 nucleotides agree with TRBD1. CDR3 length equals 12 residues. V lost 7 bases, J lost 6 bases, and 2 bases stayed unmatched. Germline V gene data show CDR1 as LNHDA and CDR2 as SQIVND (reference sequence). The CDR3 loop reads CASTTGGNEQFF. The CDR3 nucleotides read TGTGCCAGTACCACAGGGGGCAATGAGCAGTTCTTC.

This chain links TRBV7-9 with TRBJ1-1; D remains ambiguous. The CDR3 consists of 12 residues. Trimming left V 0 bases short and J 7 bases short, with 6 bases between. Germline V CDR1 and CDR2: SEHNR, FQNEAQ (reference sequence). CDR3 residues: CASSLADGEAFF. The CDR3 nucleotides read TGTGCCAGCAGCTTAGCCGACGGTGAAGCTTTCTTT.

The genes are TRBV5-1 and TRBJ1-6; D possibly corresponds to TRBD1 (6 bases). Looked up from germline, CDR1 is SGHRS and CDR2 is YFSETQ. V was pared by 0 bases and J by 5 bases, with 9 bases between. The CDR3 extends over 15 amino acids. CDR3 sequence: CASSLADRNNSPLHF. The CDR3 nucleotides read TGCGCCAGCAGCTTGGCTGACAGGAATAATTCACCCCTCCACTTT.

At least ten counts were recorded for this clonotype. J is TRBJ1-2 and V is TRBV6-5; 7 nucleotides match TRBD1. With V trimmed by 5 bases and J by 7 bases, 4 bases remained unmatched. CDR1 and CDR2 from the germline V gene are MNHEY and SVGAGI. The length of the CDR3 is 12 residues. The CDR3 DNA reads as TGTGCCAGCAGTCAGGGGGGAGCTGGCTACACCTTC. Translated, it gives CASSQGGAGYTF.

The rearrangement joins TRBV5-1 to TRBJ2-3, with TRBD2 matching 10 bases. Germline V gene data show CDR1 as SGHRS and CDR2 as YFSETQ. Trimming cost V 0 bases and J 2 bases; bases outside gene matches: 9. CDR3 length: 18 residues. CDR3 sequence reads: CASSLAPPLAGVTDTQYF. The CDR3 bases are TGCGCCAGCAGCTTGGCCCCCCCTCTAGCGGGGGTCACAGATACGCAGTATTTT.

This sequence joins TRBV25-1 and TRBJ2-1, with a possible D match to TRBD2 (5 bases). V lost 8 bases to trimming and J lost 4 bases, with 15 bases between them. Germline lookup yields CDR1 MGHDK and CDR2 SYGVNS. CDR3 length: 14 amino acids. Written as DNA, the CDR3 is TGTGCCAGCCAAAGGACTGACCCATACAATGAGCAGTTCTTC. It translates to CASQRTDPYNEQFF. Full variable domain (rest looked up from reference TRBV25-1 and TRBJ2-1): EADIYQTPRYLVIGTGKKITLECSQTMGHDKMYWYQQDPGMELHLIHYSYGVNSTEKGDLSSESTVSRIRTEHFPLTLESARPSHTSQYLCASQRTDPYNEQFFGPGTRLTVL.